These 2 T cell receptor beta chains were all obtained from the same sample, sequenced in a study of T cell responses to AZD1222 COVID-19 vaccine. The assay was immunoSEQ multiplex PCR, and TCRdb's table has in-frame clones only and misses some. The sample has 90,000 to 120,000 clones; over 80% are singletons. Sequencing was performed on peripheral blood, taken 28 days after the second AZD1222 dose. The receptor source for this set is an adult who received the AZD1222 COVID-19 vaccine.

The chain couples TRBV18 to TRBJ1-4; 9 bases match TRBD1. Germline assignment: CDR1 KGHSH and CDR2 LQKENI. The CDR3 consists of 17 residues. V gave up 3 bases and J gave up 3 bases; unmatched junction bases: 8. In DNA form, the CDR3 reads TGTGCCAGCTCACCCCCGGGACAGGGACCAGCTAATGAAAAACTGTTTTTT. Translated, it gives CASSPPGQGPANEKLFF.

Written as DNA, the CDR3 is TGTGCCAGCTCACCACCAAAGGGACAGGCTAACACTGAAGCTTTCTTT. The encoded protein is CASSPPKGQANTEAFF. This chain uses TRBV18 with TRBJ1-1; 8 positions match TRBD1. Germline trimming cut 0 bases from V and 2 bases from J; bases unmatched to any gene: 5. This CDR3 comprises 16 residues. Germline V CDR1 and CDR2: KGHSH, LQKENI. Complete variable domain (other parts from reference TRBV18 and TRBJ1-1): NAGVMQNPRHLVRRRGQEARLRCSPMKGHSHVYWYRQLPEEGLKFMVYLQKENIIDESGMPKERFSAEFPKEGPSILRIQQVVRGDSAAYFCASSPPKGQANTEAFFGQGTRLTVV.